The present T cell receptor (beta chain) was sequenced within a study of cytomegalovirus exposure and HLA in healthy donors. Study-wide findings and caveats: The tendency of first-cohort TCR clusters to co-occur in the 90 to 150 validation repertoires emerged from a later analysis.

The method was immunoSEQ multiplex PCR; TCRdb's version includes in-frame clones alone and lacks a portion of them. This table holds more than 95,000 clones, 75% to 90% found once. Of note for this clone: Its antigen remains unidentified.

Germline CDR1 and CDR2: LNHDA and SQIVND (reference sequence). Trimming left V 9 bases short and J 4 bases short, with 12 bases between. CDR3 size: 12 residues. The J gene is TRBJ1-2, the V gene TRBV19; a weak D match, TRBD1 (6 bases). Sequenced input: PBMCs. The TCR originated in a woman between 18 and 29 years old in good health and CMV-seronegative. The CDR3 DNA sequence: TGTGCCAGCCTACAGGGCATCTATGGCTACACCTTC. This sequence encodes CASLQGIYGYTF. Variable domain in full (rest from reference TRBV19 and TRBJ1-2): DGGITQSPKYLFRKEGQNVTLSCEQNLNHDAMYWYRQDPGQGLRLIYYSQIVNDFQKGDIAEGYSVSREKKESFPLTVTSAQKNPTAFYLCASLQGIYGYTFGSGTRLTVV.